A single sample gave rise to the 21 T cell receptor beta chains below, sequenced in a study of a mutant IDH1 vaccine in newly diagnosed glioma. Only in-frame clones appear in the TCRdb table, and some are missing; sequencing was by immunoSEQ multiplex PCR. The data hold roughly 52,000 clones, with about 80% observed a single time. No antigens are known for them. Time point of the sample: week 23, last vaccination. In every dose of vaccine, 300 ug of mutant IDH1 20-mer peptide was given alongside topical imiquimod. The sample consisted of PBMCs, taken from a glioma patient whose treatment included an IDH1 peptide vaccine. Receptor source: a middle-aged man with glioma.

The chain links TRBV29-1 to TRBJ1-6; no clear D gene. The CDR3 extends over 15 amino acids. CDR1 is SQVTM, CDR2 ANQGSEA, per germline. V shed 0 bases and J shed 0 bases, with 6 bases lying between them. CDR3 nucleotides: TGCAGCGTTGAAGAGTTAAGCTCCTATAATTCACCCCTCCACTTT. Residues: CSVEELSSYNSPLHF.

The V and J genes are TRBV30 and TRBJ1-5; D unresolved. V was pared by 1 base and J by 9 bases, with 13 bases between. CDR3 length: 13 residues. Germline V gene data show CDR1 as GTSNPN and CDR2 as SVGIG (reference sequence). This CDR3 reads CAWSGAGSGPQHF. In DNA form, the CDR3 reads TGTGCCTGGAGTGGGGCGGGGTCCGGGCCCCAGCATTTT.

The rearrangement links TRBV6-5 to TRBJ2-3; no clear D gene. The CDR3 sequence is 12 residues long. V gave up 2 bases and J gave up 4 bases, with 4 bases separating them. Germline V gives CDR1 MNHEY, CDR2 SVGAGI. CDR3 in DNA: TGTGCCAGCAGTTACAACGCAGATACGCAGTATTTT. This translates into CASSYNADTQYF.

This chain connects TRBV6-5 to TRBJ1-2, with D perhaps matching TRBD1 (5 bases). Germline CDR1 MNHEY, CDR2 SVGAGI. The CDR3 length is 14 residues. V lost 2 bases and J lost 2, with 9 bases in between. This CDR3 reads CASSYGRGNYGYTF. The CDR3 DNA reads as TGTGCCAGCAGTTACGGGCGGGGGAACTATGGCTACACCTTC.

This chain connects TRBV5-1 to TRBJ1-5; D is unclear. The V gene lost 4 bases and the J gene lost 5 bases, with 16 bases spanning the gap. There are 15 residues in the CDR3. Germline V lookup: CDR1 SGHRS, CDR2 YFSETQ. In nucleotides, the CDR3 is TGCGCCAGCAGCCCTGGACCCGGGAGCTATCAGCCCCAGCATTTT. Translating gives CASSPGPGSYQPQHF.

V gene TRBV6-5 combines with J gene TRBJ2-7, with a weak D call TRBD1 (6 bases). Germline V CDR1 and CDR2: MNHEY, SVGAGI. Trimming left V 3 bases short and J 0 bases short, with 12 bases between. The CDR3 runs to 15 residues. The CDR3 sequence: CASSYAGASSYEQYF. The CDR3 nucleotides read TGTGCCAGCAGTTATGCAGGGGCGAGCTCCTACGAGCAGTACTTC.

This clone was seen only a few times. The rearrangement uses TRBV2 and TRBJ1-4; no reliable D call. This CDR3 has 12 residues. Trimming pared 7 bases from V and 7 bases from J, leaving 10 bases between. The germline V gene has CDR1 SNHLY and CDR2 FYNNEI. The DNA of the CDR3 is TGTGCCAGCAACCGGGCCCTTGAAAAACTGTTTTTT. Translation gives CASNRALEKLFF.

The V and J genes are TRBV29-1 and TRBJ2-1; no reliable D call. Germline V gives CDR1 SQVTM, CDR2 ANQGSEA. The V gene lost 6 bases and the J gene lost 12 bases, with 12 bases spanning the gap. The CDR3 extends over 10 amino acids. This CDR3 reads CSVLGIRQFF. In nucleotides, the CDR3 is TGCAGCGTCCTAGGTATACGGCAGTTCTTC.

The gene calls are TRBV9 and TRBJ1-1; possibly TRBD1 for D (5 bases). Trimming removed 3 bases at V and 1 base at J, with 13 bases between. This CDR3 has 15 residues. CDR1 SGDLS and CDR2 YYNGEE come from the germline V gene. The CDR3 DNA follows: TGTGCCAGCAGCGAGCCTCCAGGGTCGAACACTGAAGCTTTCTTT. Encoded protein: CASSEPPGSNTEAFF.

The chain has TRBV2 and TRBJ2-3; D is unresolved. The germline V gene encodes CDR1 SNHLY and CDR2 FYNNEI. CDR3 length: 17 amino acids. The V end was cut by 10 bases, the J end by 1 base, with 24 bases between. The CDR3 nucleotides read TGTGCCACACCCCCTCAACTCGGAGACATGGGCACAGATACGCAGTATTTT. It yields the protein CATPPQLGDMGTDTQYF. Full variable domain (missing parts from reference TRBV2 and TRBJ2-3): EPEVTQTPSHQVTQMGQEVILRCVPISNHLYFYWYRQILGQKVEFLVSFYNNEISEKSEIFDDQFSVERPDGSNFTLKIRSTKLEDSAMYFCATPPQLGDMGTDTQYFGPGTRLTVL.

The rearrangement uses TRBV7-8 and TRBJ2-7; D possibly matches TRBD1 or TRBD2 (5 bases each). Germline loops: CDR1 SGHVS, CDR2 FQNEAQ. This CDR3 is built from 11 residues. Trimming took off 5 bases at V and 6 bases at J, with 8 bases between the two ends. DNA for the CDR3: TGTGCCAGCAGCGAGAGGGGCGAGCAGTACTTC. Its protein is CASSERGEQYF.

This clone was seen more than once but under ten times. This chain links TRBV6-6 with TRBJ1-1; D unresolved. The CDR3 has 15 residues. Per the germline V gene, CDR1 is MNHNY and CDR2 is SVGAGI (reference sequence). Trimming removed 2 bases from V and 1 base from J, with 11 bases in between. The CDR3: CASSYVGAANTEAFF. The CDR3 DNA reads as TGTGCCAGCAGTTACGTCGGTGCAGCGAACACTGAAGCTTTCTTT.

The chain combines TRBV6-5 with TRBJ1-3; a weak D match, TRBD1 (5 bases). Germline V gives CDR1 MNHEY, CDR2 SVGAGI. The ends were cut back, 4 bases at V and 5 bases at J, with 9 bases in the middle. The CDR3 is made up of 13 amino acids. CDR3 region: CASSSGGRNTIYF. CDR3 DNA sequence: TGTGCCAGCAGTTCCGGGGGAAGAAACACCATATATTTT.

For the CDR3, the DNA is TGCAGCGTTGACTGGACTAGCGGGGGGGCCTCGAAGACCCAGTACTTC. Encoded protein: CSVDWTSGGASKTQYF. The chain is built from TRBV29-1 and TRBJ2-5; TRBD2 aligns across 15 bases. The J segment lost 6 bases and the V segment lost 3 bases, leaving 8 bases of the junction unmatched. Germline values: CDR1 SQVTM, CDR2 ANQGSEA. There are 16 residues in the CDR3.

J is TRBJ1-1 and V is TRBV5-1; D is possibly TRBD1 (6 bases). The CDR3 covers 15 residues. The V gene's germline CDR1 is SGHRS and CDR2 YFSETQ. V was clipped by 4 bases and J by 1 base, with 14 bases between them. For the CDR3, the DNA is TGCGCCAGCAGCAAAACAGGGAGCGAGAACACTGAAGCTTTCTTT. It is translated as CASSKTGSENTEAFF.

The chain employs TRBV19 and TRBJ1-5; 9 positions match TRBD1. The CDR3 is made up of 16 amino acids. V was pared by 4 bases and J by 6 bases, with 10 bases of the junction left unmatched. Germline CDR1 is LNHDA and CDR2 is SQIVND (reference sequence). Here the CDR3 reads CASSTPPHRGPQPQHF. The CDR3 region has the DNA TGTGCCAGTAGTACTCCTCCCCACAGGGGGCCTCAGCCCCAGCATTTT.

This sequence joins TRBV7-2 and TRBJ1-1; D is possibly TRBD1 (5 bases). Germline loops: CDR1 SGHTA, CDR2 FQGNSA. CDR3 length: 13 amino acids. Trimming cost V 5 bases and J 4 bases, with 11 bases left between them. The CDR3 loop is CASSPGTGTEAFF. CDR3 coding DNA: TGTGCCAGCAGCCCCGGGACCGGCACTGAAGCTTTCTTT.

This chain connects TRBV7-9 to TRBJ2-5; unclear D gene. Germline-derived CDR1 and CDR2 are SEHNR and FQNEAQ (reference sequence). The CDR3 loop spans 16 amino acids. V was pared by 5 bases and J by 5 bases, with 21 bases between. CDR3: CASSRTASTPSETQYF. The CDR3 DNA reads TGTGCCAGCAGCCGGACCGCATCCACTCCTTCGGAGACCCAGTACTTC. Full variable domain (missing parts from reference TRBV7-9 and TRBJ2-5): DTGVSQNPRHKITKRGQNVTFRCDPISEHNRLYWYRQTLGQGPEFLTYFQNEAQLEKSRLLSDRFSAERPKGSFSTLEIQRTEQGDSAMYLCASSRTASTPSETQYFGPGTRLLVL.

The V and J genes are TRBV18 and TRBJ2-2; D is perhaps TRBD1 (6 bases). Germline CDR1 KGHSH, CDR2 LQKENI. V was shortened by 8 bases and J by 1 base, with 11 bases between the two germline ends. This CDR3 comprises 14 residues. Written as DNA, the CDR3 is TGTGCCAGCCGATCACAGGGGAACACCGGGGAGCTGTTTTTT. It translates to CASRSQGNTGELFF.

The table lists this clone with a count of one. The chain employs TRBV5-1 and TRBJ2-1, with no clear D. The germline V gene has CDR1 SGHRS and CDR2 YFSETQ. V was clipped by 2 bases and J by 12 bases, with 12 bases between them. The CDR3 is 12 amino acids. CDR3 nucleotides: TGCGCCAGCAGCTTAGAGGAACGCGTGCAGTTCTTC. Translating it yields CASSLEERVQFF.

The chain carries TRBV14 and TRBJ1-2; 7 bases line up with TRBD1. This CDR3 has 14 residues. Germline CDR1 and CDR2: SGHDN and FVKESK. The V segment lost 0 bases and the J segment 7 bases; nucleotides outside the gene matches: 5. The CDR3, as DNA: TGTGCCAGCAGCCAAGATCAGGGGGTGTCTGGCTACACCTTC. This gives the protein CASSQDQGVSGYTF.